These T cell receptor beta chains were read from a single sample in a study of T-cell memory formation after mild COVID-19. TCRdb itself ran the 5' RACE reads through MiXCR, one entry per CDR3 protein. The table shows about 270,000 distinct CDR3 sequences, with 15% occurring only once. Source material: PBMCs or a T cell subset sorted from them (not recorded which). Receptors originate from an adult woman who had mild COVID-19 (a few samples of this study predate the infection). Cell type and time point are not known. Each CDR3 is given with its conserved first and last residue. D genes are given only for firm matches. Rows give clone size only sometimes, using once, few, many, or a class for an expanded clone.

V	D	size	J	DNA	CDR3
TRBV20-1	TRBD1	NA	TRBJ1-1	TGCAGTGCTACCCCAGGGGGACGGGTGGACACTGAAGCTTTCTTT	CSATPGGRVDTEAFF
TRBV4-1	NA	NA	TRBJ2-1	TGCGCCAGCAGCCAAGATCACGTCGGCGGATACAATGAGCAGTTCTTC	CASSQDHVGGYNEQFF
TRBV5-1	TRBD1	NA	TRBJ2-1	TGCGCCAGCAGCCCAAACGACAGGGTTCGTGATGAGCAGTTCTTC	CASSPNDRVRDEQFF
TRBV11-2	TRBD2	NA	TRBJ2-1	TGTGCCAGCAGCTTAGGGGGAGGGCAGTCCGGCCACTTC	CASSLGGGQSGHF
TRBV20-1	TRBD2	NA	TRBJ2-5	TGCAGTGCGATTAATAGCGGGAGGGTCAAAGAGACCCAGTACTTC	CSAINSGRVKETQYF
TRBV12-3/TRBV12-4	NA	few	TRBJ2-1	TGTGCCAGCACCCCCTTCGCGCCGACCTACAATGAGCAGTTCTTC	CASTPFAPTYNEQFF
TRBV7-3	NA	few	TRBJ2-1	TGTGCCAGCAGCTTAACGGTCCGGGACTACAATGAGCAGTTCTTC	CASSLTVRDYNEQFF
TRBV18	NA	many	TRBJ2-3	TGTGCCAGCTCACCAACATTTGGAACTTCGCGCACAGATACGCAGTATTTT	CASSPTFGTSRTDTQYF
TRBV29-1	NA	few	TRBJ2-3	TGCAGCGTTCAGCCCGGTTCGGATACGCAGTATTTT	CSVQPGSDTQYF
TRBV5-1	NA	few	TRBJ2-1	TGCGCCAGCAGGGCGACCACTAATGAGCAGTTCTTC	CASRATTNEQFF
TRBV11-1	TRBD2	few	TRBJ2-2	TGTGCCAGCAGCTACCGTGGGCGGCTCAGCGGGAGTAACACCGGGGAGCTGTTTTTT	CASSYRGRLSGSNTGELFF
TRBV3-1	TRBD1	few	TRBJ1-4	TGTGCCAGCAGCCGGACAGGGGGTGAAAAACTGTTTTTT	CASSRTGGEKLFF
TRBV5-1	TRBD2	NA	TRBJ2-1	TGCGCCAGCAGCCCCCGCCCGACTAGCGGAGGGAGCTCCTACAATGAGCAGTTCTTC	CASSPRPTSGGSSYNEQFF
TRBV12-3/TRBV12-4	NA	NA	TRBJ1-1	TGTGCCAGCAGTTTGTGGGGGGAAGGCACTGAAGCTTTCTTT	CASSLWGEGTEAFF
TRBV7-2	NA	few	TRBJ1-4	TGTGCCAGCAGCCCAAGGGCCAATTCCCCTGAAAAACTGTTTTTT	CASSPRANSPEKLFF
TRBV2	TRBD1	once	TRBJ1-1	TGTGCCACTCCCCAGGGACAGACTAACACTGAAGCTTTCTTT	CATPQGQTNTEAFF
TRBV12-3/TRBV12-4	NA	few	TRBJ2-2	TGTGCCAGCAGTCCATTTTCGGGGGCTGGGGGGGAGCTGTTTTTT	CASSPFSGAGGELFF
TRBV5-6	TRBD1	few	TRBJ2-1	TGTGCCAGCAGAAATAGGCACAGGGGGATGGATGAGCAGTTCTTC	CASRNRHRGMDEQFF
TRBV7-9	TRBD1	many	TRBJ2-6	TGTGCCAGCAGCTCTTGGGACAGGGGTATGTCTGGGGCCAACGTCCTGACTTTC	CASSSWDRGMSGANVLTF
TRBV10-3	NA	few	TRBJ2-7	TGTGCCATCAGTGCTGTCCTCTACGAGCAGTACTTC	CAISAVLYEQYF
TRBV5-1	NA	NA	TRBJ2-5	TGCGCCAGCAGCCAGAAGGGACCCCGACAAGAGACCCAGTACTTC	CASSQKGPRQETQYF
TRBV5-6	NA	many	TRBJ2-3	TGTGCCAGCAGCCCAAAGCGTTCCGGCACAGATACGCAGTATTTT	CASSPKRSGTDTQYF
TRBV9	TRBD1	NA	TRBJ1-1	TGTGCCAGCAGCCCCGGGACAGGGGAGCCAACTGAAGCTTTCTTT	CASSPGTGEPTEAFF
TRBV5-5	TRBD1	NA	TRBJ1-6	TGTGCCAGCAGCTTGATCTCAGGGGGGAACTCACCCCTCCACTTT	CASSLISGGNSPLHF
TRBV12-3/TRBV12-4	NA	few	TRBJ1-3	TGTGCCAGCAGTTTACGGGGGCAAGGAAACACCATATATTTT	CASSLRGQGNTIYF
TRBV5-4	TRBD2	NA	TRBJ2-1	TGTGCCAGCAGGGAGGGCGGGGGTGACGTTCGGGAGCAGTTCTTC	CASREGGGDVREQFF
TRBV6-5	TRBD1	few	TRBJ2-7	TGTGCCAGCAGCGGGTGGGACAGGGCCTACGAGCAGTACTTC	CASSGWDRAYEQYF
TRBV7-2	TRBD2	NA	TRBJ2-2	TGTGCCAGCAGCCCGGGGACTAGCGGCCCCGGGGAGCTGTTTTTT	CASSPGTSGPGELFF